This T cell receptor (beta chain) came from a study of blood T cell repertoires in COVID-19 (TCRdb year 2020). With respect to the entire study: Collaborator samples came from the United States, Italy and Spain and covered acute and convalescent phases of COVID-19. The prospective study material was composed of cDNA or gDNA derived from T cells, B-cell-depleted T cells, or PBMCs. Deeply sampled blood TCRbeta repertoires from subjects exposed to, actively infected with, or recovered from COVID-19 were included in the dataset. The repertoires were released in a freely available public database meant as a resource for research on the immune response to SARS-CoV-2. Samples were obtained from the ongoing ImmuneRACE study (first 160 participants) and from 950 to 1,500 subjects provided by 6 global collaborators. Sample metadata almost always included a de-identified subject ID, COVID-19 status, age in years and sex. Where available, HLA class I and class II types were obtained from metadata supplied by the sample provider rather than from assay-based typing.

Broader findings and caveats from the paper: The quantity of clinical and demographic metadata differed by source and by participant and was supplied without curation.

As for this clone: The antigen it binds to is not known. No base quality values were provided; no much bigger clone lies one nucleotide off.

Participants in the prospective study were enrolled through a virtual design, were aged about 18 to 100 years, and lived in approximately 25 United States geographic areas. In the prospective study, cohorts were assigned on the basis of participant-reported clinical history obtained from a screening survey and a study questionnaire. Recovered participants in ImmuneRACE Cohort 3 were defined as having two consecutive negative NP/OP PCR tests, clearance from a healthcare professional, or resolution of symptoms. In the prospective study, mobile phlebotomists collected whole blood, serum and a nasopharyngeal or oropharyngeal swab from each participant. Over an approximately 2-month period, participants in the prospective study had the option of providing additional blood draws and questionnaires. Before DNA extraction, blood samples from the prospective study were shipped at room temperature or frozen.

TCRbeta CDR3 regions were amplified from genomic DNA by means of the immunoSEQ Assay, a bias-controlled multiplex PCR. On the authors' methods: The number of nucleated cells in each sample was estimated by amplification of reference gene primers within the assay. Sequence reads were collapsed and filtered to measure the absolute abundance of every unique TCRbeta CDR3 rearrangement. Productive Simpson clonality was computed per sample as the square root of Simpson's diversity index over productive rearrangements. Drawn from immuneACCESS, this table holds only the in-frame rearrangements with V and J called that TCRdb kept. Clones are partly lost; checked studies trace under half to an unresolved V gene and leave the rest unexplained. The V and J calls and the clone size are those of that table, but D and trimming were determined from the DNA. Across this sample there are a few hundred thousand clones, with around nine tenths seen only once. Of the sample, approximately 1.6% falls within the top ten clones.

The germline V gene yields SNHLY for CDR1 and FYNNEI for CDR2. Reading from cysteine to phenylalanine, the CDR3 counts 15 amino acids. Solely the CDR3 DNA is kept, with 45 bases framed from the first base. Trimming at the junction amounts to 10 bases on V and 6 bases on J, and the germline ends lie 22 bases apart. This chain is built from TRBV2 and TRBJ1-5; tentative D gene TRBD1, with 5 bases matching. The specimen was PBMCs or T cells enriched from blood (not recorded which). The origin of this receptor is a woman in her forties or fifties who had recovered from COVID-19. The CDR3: CATTKDGGVGQPQHF. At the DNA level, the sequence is TGTGCCACCACGAAAGACGGGGGGGTCGGTCAGCCCCAGCATTTT. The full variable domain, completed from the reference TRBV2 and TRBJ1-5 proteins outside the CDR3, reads EPEVTQTPSHQVTQMGQEVILRCVPISNHLYFYWYRQILGQKVEFLVSFYNNEISEKSEIFDDQFSVERPDGSNFTLKIRSTKLEDSAMYFCATTKDGGVGQPQHFGDGTRLSIL.